These 23 T cell receptor beta chains originate from one sample sequenced in a study of blood T cells in healthy people across ages. PCR was performed a second time for about 7 to 11 cycles using a sample-barcoded 5' primer and a J-beta primer mix. MiXCR, applied by TCRdb to the 5' RACE reads, yields one record per CDR3 protein. The table includes some 1.5 million distinct CDR3 sequences, under 30% detected once. Input material: blood. The receptors derive from a woman aged 25 to 39 in good health.

With regard to this clonotype: With a much larger clone just one base away, this may be a read error. The J gene is TRBJ2-1, the V gene TRBV5-1; 11 bases fit TRBD2. Trimming took 0 bases from V and 6 from J; bases not matched to a gene: 5. The CDR3 spans 16 residues. Germline CDR1 reads SGHRS; CDR2 reads YFSETQ. CDR3 DNA: TGCGCCAGCAGCTTGGCCGGGACTAGCGGCTGCAATGAGCAGTTCTTC. It is translated as CASSLAGTSGCNEQFF.

This clonotype was observed a handful of times. The junction and the germline gene differ at one end; a read error may be behind it. V is TRBV7-2 and J is TRBJ2-3; TRBD2 is a possible D gene (6 bases). Germline CDR1 SGHTA, CDR2 FQGNSA. This CDR3 region has 14 residues. As DNA, the CDR3 is TGTGCCAGCAGATTAGCGGTACACACAGATACGCAGTATTTT. Residues: CASRLAVHTDTQYF.

A few counts support this clonotype. The V and J genes are TRBV7-2 and TRBJ2-1; the match to TRBD2 covers 11 bases. The CDR3 loop spans 16 amino acids. Germline CDR1 SGHTA, CDR2 FQGNSA. V was clipped by 3 bases and J by 4 bases; unmatched bases: 5. The CDR3 protein is CASSFRLAGTYNEQFF. CDR3 DNA sequence: TGTGCCAGCAGCTTCCGACTAGCGGGGACTTACAATGAGCAGTTCTTC.

The V gene is TRBV28, the J gene TRBJ2-4; 10 bases line up with TRBD2. CDR1 and CDR2 (germline): MDHEN, SYDVKM. This CDR3 has 16 residues. Trimming cost V 6 bases and J 13 bases; bases outside gene matches: 18. The CDR3 sequence is CASRLLAGTPSGEQYF. In nucleotides, the CDR3 is TGTGCCAGCAGACTACTAGCGGGGACCCCCAGTGGGGAGCAGTACTTC.

This clonotype has a handful of counts. This chain uses TRBV20-1 with TRBJ2-7, with 11 nucleotides matching TRBD2. Germline V gene data show CDR1 as DFQATT and CDR2 as SNEGSKA (reference sequence). V was clipped by 1 base and J by 10 bases; unmatched bases: 9. The CDR3 is made up of 14 amino acids. The CDR3 sequence: CSARASSGGLTQYF. CDR3 coding DNA: TGCAGTGCTAGAGCCTCTAGCGGGGGGCTAACCCAGTACTTC.

This clonotype was counted only a few times. The chain has TRBV4-3 and TRBJ1-2, with D maybe TRBD1 (6 bases). The V gene lost 0 bases and the J gene lost 4 bases, with 12 bases spanning the gap. The CDR3 totals 15 residues. Germline values: CDR1 LGHNA, CDR2 YSLEER. CDR3 DNA sequence: TGCGCCAGCAGCCAAGATTTGGGGGGCGCCTATGGCTACACCTTC. Protein product: CASSQDLGGAYGYTF.

This clonotype was seen a few times. The chain combines TRBV5-8 with TRBJ1-4; no clear D gene. Trimming pared 2 bases from V and 6 bases from J, leaving 8 bases between. CDR1 SGHTS and CDR2 YDEGEE come from the germline V gene. The CDR3 is 13 amino acids. The CDR3 bases are TGTGCCAGCAGCTTCAACGGGTATGAAAAACTGTTTTTT. Its protein is CASSFNGYEKLFF.

J is TRBJ2-5 and V is TRBV5-5; TRBD1 matches 7 bases. From germline, CDR1 is SGHKS and CDR2 YYEKEE (reference sequence). This CDR3 spans 15 amino acids. V lost 4 bases to trimming and J lost 2 bases; unmatched junction nucleotides: 8. The CDR3 nucleotides read TGTGCCAGCAGCATAAGGGACAGAACACAAGAGACCCAGTACTTC. Translated, it gives CASSIRDRTQETQYF.

To note about this clonotype: This clone may be a read error of a much larger clone one base away. The J gene is TRBJ2-3, the V gene TRBV24-1, with 9 bases lining up with TRBD1. Per germline, CDR1 KGHDR and CDR2 SFDVKD. J gave up 4 bases and V 3 bases, and 4 bases lay outside the gene matches. The CDR3 runs 15 residues. The CDR3 loop reads CATSDPGQGSDTQYF. The CDR3 DNA reads TGTGCCACCAGTGATCCGGGACAGGGCTCAGATACGCAGTATTTT.

This clonotype has a count of ten or more. The rearrangement uses TRBV12-3 or TRBV12-4 and TRBJ2-5, with TRBD1 identical over 9 bases. V dropped 5 bases and J dropped 5; count of bases not matched to a gene: 6. CDR3 length: 14 residues. The CDR3 here is CASSTSGQGETQYF. Here the CDR3 DNA reads TGTGCCAGCAGTACATCCGGACAGGGGGAGACCCAGTACTTC.

The chain carries TRBV6-5 and TRBJ1-2, with 8 bases fitting TRBD1. The germline gives CDR1 MNHEY, CDR2 SVGAGI. With V trimmed by 7 bases and J by 12 bases, 10 bases remained unmatched. This CDR3 is built from 12 residues. The CDR3 is CASTGQGGGHTF. The CDR3 DNA is TGTGCCAGCACTGGACAGGGAGGAGGCCACACCTTC.

This clonotype was recorded at least ten times. This sequence joins TRBV12-3 or TRBV12-4 and TRBJ2-4, with D perhaps matching TRBD1 (6 bases). V shed 5 bases and J shed 7 bases, with 9 bases lying between them. This CDR3 has 12 residues. CDR3 in DNA: TGTGCCAGCAGTACGAGGGGGAACATTCAGTACTTC. This codes for CASSTRGNIQYF.

There are many counts of this clonotype. The CDR3 DNA is TGTGCCAGCAGTGACGGACTAGCGCATGAGACCCAGTACTTC. Its translation: CASSDGLAHETQYF. The chain links TRBV6-1 to TRBJ2-5; 9 nucleotides agree with TRBD2. Germline V gene lookup returns CDR1 MNHNS and CDR2 SASEGT. CDR3 length: 14 amino acids. V lost 3 bases, J lost 5 bases, and 4 bases stayed unmatched.

This clonotype has a single count. This chain connects TRBV18 to TRBJ2-5; 7 positions agree with TRBD1. The J call may be incorrect, as the DNA end agrees better with TRBJ2-7. The germline V gene has CDR1 KGHSH and CDR2 LQKENI. The CDR3 loop spans 14 amino acids. This CDR3 reads CASSPQGAGDEQYF. The CDR3 coding sequence is TGTGCCAGCTCACCACAGGGGGCTGGGGACGAGCAGTACTTC.

The V gene is TRBV11-2, the J gene TRBJ1-4; no firm D call. Trimming shortened V by 4 bases and J by 3 bases, and 12 bases separated the two germline ends. The CDR3 is 15 residues long. Germline V gives CDR1 SGHAT, CDR2 FQNNGV. CDR3 in amino acids: CASSSYLGANEKLFF. CDR3 DNA: TGTGCCAGCAGCTCCTACCTCGGAGCTAATGAAAAACTGTTTTTT.

This clonotype was counted a few times. The chain joins TRBV20-1 to TRBJ2-7; 9 bases match TRBD2. CDR1 and CDR2 (germline): DFQATT, SNEGSKA (reference sequence). This CDR3 has 13 residues. The V and J ends lost 3 bases and 5 bases, in that order; junction bases with no gene match: 5. The CDR3 DNA sequence: TGCAGTGCTAGTCGCGCGGGAGGGGACGAGCAGTACTTC. It encodes CSASRAGGDEQYF.

This chain uses TRBV5-1 with TRBJ1-3; D might be TRBD1 (6 bases). Per germline, CDR1 SGHRS and CDR2 YFSETQ. The CDR3 runs 15 residues. V lost 1 base to trimming and J lost 4 bases, with 12 bases between them. CDR3 residues: CASSLSWTAGNTIYF. DNA of the CDR3: TGCGCCAGCAGCTTGTCTTGGACAGCAGGAAACACCATATATTTT.

The V gene is TRBV5-1, the J gene TRBJ2-1, with 7 positions matching TRBD2. J gave up 8 bases and V 5 bases, and 7 bases lay outside the gene matches. This CDR3 comprises 13 residues. Germline CDR1 and CDR2: SGHRS and YFSETQ. CDR3 sequence (DNA): TGCGCCAGCAGACCCGGGACTAATGATGAGCAGTTCTTC. This sequence encodes CASRPGTNDEQFF.

Details on this clonotype: The junction shows a germline mismatch at one end, possibly a read error. The chain is built from TRBV7-2 and TRBJ2-5; D gene ambiguous. The CDR3 is 12 amino acids. The germline gives CDR1 SGHTA, CDR2 FQGNSA. The chain's CDR3 is CVSSLTSRSQYF. CDR3 nucleotide sequence: TGCGTCAGCAGCTTGACCTCACGGTCCCAGTACTTC.

The chain is built from TRBV6-5 and TRBJ1-1, with 7 bases identical to TRBD1. The CDR3 contains 17 residues. Germline loops: CDR1 MNHEY, CDR2 SVGAGI. After removal of 0 bases from V and 4 bases from J, the junction contained 11 bases not matched to a gene. CDR3 in amino acids: CASSYSLGGGGSTEAFF. CDR3 DNA: TGTGCCAGCAGTTACTCCCTCGGAGGGGGCGGCAGCACTGAAGCTTTCTTT.

The V and J genes are TRBV7-9 and TRBJ2-2; the D gene could be TRBD1 or TRBD2 (5 bases each). The CDR3 is made up of 15 amino acids. V gave up 4 bases and J gave up 2 bases, with 11 bases separating them. The V gene's germline CDR1 is SEHNR and CDR2 FQNEAQ (reference sequence). DNA for the CDR3: TGTGCCAGCAGCTCCTGGGACGCTAACACCGGGGAGCTGTTTTTT. Residues: CASSSWDANTGELFF.

This clonotype was seen more than once but under ten times. V usage is TRBV18 and J usage is TRBJ1-2, with 8 bases matching TRBD1. CDR3 length equals 13 residues. From germline, CDR1 is KGHSH and CDR2 LQKENI. J lost 6 bases, V lost 6 bases, and 6 bases had no gene match. CDR3 residues: CASSIQGVHGYTF. The CDR3 DNA reads TGTGCCAGCTCGATACAGGGGGTCCATGGCTACACCTTC.

The sample holds many counts of this clonotype. The germline gene is not matched at one end of the junction; a read error may be the cause. V and J are TRBV5-1 and TRBJ2-7; 8 bases agree with TRBD1. The CDR3 has 14 amino acids. Looked up from germline, CDR1 is SGHRS and CDR2 is YFSETQ. CDR3 residues: CASSTGQGAYEQYF. CDR3 in DNA: TGTGCCAGCAGCACCGGACAGGGAGCCTACGAGCAGTACTTC. Variable domain in full (rest from reference TRBV5-1 and TRBJ2-7): KAGVTQTPRYLIKTRGQQVTLSCSPISGHRSVSWYQQTPGQGLQFLFEYFSETQRNKGNFPGRFSGRQFSNSRSEMNVSTLELGDSALYLCASSTGQGAYEQYFGPGTRLTVT.